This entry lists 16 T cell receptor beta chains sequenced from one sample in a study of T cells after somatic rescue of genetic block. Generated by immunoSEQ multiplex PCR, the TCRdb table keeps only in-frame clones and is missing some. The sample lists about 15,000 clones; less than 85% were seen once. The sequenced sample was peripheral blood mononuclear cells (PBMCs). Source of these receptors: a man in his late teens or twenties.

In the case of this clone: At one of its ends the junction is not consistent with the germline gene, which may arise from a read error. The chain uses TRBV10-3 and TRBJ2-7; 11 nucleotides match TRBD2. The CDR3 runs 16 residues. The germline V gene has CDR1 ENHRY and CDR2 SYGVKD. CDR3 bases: TGTGCCAGCAGTTACTCGAAACTAGCGGGAGTGTACGAGCAGTACTTC. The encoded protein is CASSYSKLAGVYEQYF.

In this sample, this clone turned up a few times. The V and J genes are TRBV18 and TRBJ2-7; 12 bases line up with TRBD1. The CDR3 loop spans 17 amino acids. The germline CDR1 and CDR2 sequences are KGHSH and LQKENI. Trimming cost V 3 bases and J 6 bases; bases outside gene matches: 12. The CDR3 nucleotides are TGTGCCAGCTCACCGATACAGCCGGGACAGGGGGCGCGCGAGCAGTACTTC. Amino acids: CASSPIQPGQGAREQYF.

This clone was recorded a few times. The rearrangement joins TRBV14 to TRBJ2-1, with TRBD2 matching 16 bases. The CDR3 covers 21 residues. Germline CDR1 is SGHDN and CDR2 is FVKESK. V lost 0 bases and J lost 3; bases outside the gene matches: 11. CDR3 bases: TGTGCCAGCAGCCAAGATATATCCGGGACTAGCGGGAGGGCTGACTACAATGAGCAGTTCTTC. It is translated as CASSQDISGTSGRADYNEQFF.

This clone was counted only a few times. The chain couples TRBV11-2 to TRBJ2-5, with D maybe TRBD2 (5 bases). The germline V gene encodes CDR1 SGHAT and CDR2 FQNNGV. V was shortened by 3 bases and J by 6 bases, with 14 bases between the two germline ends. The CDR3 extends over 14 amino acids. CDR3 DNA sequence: TGTGCCAGCAGCTTCCAGGTTGGGAGTAAGACCCAGTACTTC. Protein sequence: CASSFQVGSKTQYF.

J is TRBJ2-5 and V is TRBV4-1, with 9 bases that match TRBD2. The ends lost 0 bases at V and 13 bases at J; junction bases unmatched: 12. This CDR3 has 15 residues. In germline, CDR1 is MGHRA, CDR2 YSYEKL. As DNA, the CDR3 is TGCGCCAGCAGCCAAGAGGATCCTAGCGGGGTAATCATGTACTTC. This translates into CASSQEDPSGVIMYF.

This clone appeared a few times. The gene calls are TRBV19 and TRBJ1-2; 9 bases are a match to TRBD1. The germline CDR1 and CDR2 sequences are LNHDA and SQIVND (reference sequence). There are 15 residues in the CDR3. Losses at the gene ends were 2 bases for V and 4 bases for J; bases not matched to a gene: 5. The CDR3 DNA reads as TGTGCCAGTAGTATACGGACAGGGGAAGGCTATGGCTACACCTTC. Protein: CASSIRTGEGYGYTF.

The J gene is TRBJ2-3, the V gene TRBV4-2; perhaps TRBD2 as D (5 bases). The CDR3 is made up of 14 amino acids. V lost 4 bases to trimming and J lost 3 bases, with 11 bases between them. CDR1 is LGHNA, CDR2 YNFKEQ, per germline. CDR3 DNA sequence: TGTGCCAGCAGCCCGGTGGACTTGACAGATACGCAGTATTTT. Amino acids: CASSPVDLTDTQYF.

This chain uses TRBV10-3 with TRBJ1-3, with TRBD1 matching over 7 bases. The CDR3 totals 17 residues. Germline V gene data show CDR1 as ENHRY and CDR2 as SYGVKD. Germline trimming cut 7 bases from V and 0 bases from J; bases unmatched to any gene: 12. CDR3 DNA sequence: TGTGCCATCACTATTTCCCGGGACAGTTTCTCTGGAAACACCATATATTTT. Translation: CAITISRDSFSGNTIYF.

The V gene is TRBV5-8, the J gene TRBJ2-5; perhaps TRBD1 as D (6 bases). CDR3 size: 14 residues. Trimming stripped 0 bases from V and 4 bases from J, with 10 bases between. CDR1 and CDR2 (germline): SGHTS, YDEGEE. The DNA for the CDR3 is TGTGCCAGCAGCTTGGGGCAGGGGAGAGAGACCCAGTACTTC. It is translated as CASSLGQGRETQYF.

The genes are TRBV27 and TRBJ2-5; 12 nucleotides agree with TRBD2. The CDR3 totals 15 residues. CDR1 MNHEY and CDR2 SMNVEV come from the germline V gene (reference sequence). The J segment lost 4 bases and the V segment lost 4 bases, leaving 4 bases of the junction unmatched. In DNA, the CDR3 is TGTGCCAGCAGTTCTGGACTAGCGGGGAGAGAGACCCAGTACTTC. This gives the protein CASSSGLAGRETQYF.

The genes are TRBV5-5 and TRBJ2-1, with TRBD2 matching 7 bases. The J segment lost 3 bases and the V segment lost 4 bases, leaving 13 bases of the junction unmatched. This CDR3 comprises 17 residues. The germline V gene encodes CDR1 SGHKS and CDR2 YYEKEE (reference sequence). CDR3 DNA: TGTGCCAGCAGCGCACAGCAACTAGCGACGATCTACAATGAGCAGTTCTTC. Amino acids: CASSAQQLATIYNEQFF. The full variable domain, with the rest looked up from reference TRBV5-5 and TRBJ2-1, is DAGVTQSPTHLIKTRGQQVTLRCSPISGHKSVSWYQQVLGQGPQFIFQYYEKEERGRGNFPDRFSARQFPNYSSELNVNALLLGDSALYLCASSAQQLATIYNEQFFGPGTRLTVL.

This CDR3 reads CASSEPGQLSYEQYF. The DNA for the CDR3 is TGTGCCAGCTCAGAACCGGGACAGCTCTCCTACGAGCAGTACTTC. This sequence joins TRBV18 and TRBJ2-7, with 7 bases aligning to TRBD1. The CDR3 is 15 amino acids. With 5 bases clipped from V and 0 bases from J, the junction kept 7 bases outside the gene matches. The germline CDR1 and CDR2 sequences are KGHSH and LQKENI.

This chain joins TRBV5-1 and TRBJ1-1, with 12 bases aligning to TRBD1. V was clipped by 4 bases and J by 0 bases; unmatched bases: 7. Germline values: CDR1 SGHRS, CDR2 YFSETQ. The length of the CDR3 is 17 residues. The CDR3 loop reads CASSVTGQGAMNTEAFF. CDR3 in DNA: TGCGCCAGCAGCGTAACGGGACAGGGGGCGATGAACACTGAAGCTTTCTTT. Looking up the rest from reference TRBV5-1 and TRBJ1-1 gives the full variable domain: KAGVTQTPRYLIKTRGQQVTLSCSPISGHRSVSWYQQTPGQGLQFLFEYFSETQRNKGNFPGRFSGRQFSNSRSEMNVSTLELGDSALYLCASSVTGQGAMNTEAFFGQGTRLTVV.

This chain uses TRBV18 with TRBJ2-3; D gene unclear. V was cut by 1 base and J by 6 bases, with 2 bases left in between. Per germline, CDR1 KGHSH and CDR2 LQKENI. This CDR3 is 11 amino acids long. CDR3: CASSPQDTQYF. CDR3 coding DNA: TGTGCCAGCTCACCACAGGATACGCAGTATTTT.

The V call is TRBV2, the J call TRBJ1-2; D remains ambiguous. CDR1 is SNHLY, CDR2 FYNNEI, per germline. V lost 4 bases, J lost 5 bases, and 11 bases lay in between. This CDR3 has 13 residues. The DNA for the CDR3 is TGTGCCAGCAGTGTCGTCGGCCAGTATGGCTACACCTTC. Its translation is CASSVVGQYGYTF.

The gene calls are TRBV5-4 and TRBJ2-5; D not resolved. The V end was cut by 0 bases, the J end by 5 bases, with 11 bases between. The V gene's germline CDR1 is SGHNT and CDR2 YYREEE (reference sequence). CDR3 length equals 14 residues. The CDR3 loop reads CASSLGQLTETQYF. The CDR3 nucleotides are TGTGCCAGCAGCTTGGGTCAGCTAACGGAGACCCAGTACTTC.